The 28 T cell receptor beta chains below all came from one sample that was sequenced in a study of cytomegalovirus exposure and HLA in healthy donors. Some clones are missing from TCRdb's copy, which holds only in-frame ones; the method was immunoSEQ multiplex PCR. Among some 170,000 clones listed, approximately 86% were seen once. Sequenced material: PBMCs. The receptors derive from a man aged 18 to 35 in good health and CMV-seropositive.

The chain is built from TRBV2 and TRBJ2-7, with 14 bases matching TRBD2. This CDR3 spans 16 amino acids. V lost 9 bases, J lost 1 base, and 8 bases stayed unmatched. Germline V CDR1 and CDR2: SNHLY, FYNNEI. This CDR3 reads CARGTSGSVWSYEQYF. The CDR3 DNA reads as TGTGCCAGGGGGACTAGCGGGAGTGTTTGGTCCTACGAGCAGTACTTC. The complete variable domain, with remaining parts taken from reference TRBV2 and TRBJ2-7, reads EPEVTQTPSHQVTQMGQEVILRCVPISNHLYFYWYRQILGQKVEFLVSFYNNEISEKSEIFDDQFSVERPDGSNFTLKIRSTKLEDSAMYFCARGTSGSVWSYEQYFGPGTRLTVT.

The rearrangement links TRBV19 to TRBJ2-7, with 8 bases matching TRBD2. Germline CDR1 and CDR2: LNHDA and SQIVND (reference sequence). V gave up 5 bases and J gave up 4 bases; unmatched junction bases: 4. The CDR3 runs to 13 residues. The CDR3 region has the DNA TGTGCCAGTAGTTTGCGGGGGGAATACGAGCAGTACTTC. It specifies CASSLRGEYEQYF.

The J gene is TRBJ1-1, the V gene TRBV29-1; possible D gene TRBD1, 6 bases. Trimming removed 7 bases from V and 1 base from J, with 10 bases in between. Looked up from germline, CDR1 is SQVTM and CDR2 is ANQGSEA. The CDR3 covers 12 residues. The CDR3 nucleotides read TGCAGCGCCACGGACAGGAACACTGAAGCTTTCTTT. Residues: CSATDRNTEAFF.

The chain employs TRBV28 and TRBJ2-3; TRBD2 is a possible D gene (5 bases). Germline CDR1 is MDHEN and CDR2 is SYDVKM. V was cut by 5 bases and J by 0 bases, with 18 bases left in between. The CDR3 runs to 17 residues. CDR3 amino acids: CASSMLPSTGSTDTQYF. For the CDR3, the DNA is TGTGCCAGCAGTATGCTCCCCTCGACGGGAAGCACAGATACGCAGTATTTT.

This chain links TRBV7-9 with TRBJ2-5, with unresolved D. Looked up from germline, CDR1 is SEHNR and CDR2 is FQNEAQ (reference sequence). The germline V and J ends were trimmed by 5 bases and 5 bases, with 12 bases remaining between them. The CDR3 contains 13 residues. CDR3 nucleotides: TGTGCCAGCAGCCCACCGGTCAGGGAGACCCAGTACTTC. Translated: CASSPPVRETQYF.

The chain recombines TRBV9 with TRBJ1-1; the D is unclear. The CDR3 length is 14 residues. Germline V lookup: CDR1 SGDLS, CDR2 YYNGEE. The V and J ends lost 4 bases and 3 bases respectively, with 13 bases between them. The CDR3 sequence: CASSKSELHTEAFF. CDR3 nucleotides: TGTGCCAGCAGCAAATCGGAGCTTCACACTGAAGCTTTCTTT.

The rearrangement links TRBV2 to TRBJ1-2, with 10 bases aligning to TRBD1. CDR3 length: 13 amino acids. V trimming: 8 bases; J trimming: 5 bases; junction bases outside the gene matches: 5. CDR1 SNHLY and CDR2 FYNNEI come from the germline V gene. For the CDR3, the DNA is TGTGCCAGCCGGGACAGGGGCCAGTATGGCTACACCTTC. Amino acids: CASRDRGQYGYTF.

This clone was observed a single time. In DNA form, the CDR3 reads TGTGCCATCAGTGAGTCGAGACGGGAGGTCTACAATGAGCAGTTCTTC. Translating it yields CAISESRREVYNEQFF. V is TRBV10-3 and J is TRBJ2-1, with TRBD2 identical over 7 bases. Trimming at V came to 0 bases and at J to 3 bases, leaving 5 bases not matched to a gene. There are 16 residues in the CDR3. Per germline, CDR1 ENHRY and CDR2 SYGVKD.

This sequence joins TRBV28 and TRBJ2-7, with TRBD2 identical over 9 bases. This CDR3 comprises 19 residues. Germline V gene data show CDR1 as MDHEN and CDR2 as SYDVKM. V lost 3 bases to trimming and J lost 3 bases; unmatched junction nucleotides: 18. The CDR3 sequence: CASSLSGEREAFRGYEQYF. The CDR3 bases are TGTGCCAGCAGTTTGTCGGGTGAGCGGGAGGCTTTCCGGGGCTACGAGCAGTACTTC.

A word on this clone: Relative to the germline gene, one junction end is altered; a read error may explain this. V is TRBV2 and J is TRBJ1-5, with D uncertain. In germline, CDR1 is SNHLY, CDR2 FYNNEI. CDR3 length equals 14 residues. CDR3 nucleotide sequence: TGTGCCAGCAGAGAAGATAACCAGGATCAGCCCCAGCATTTT. This sequence encodes CASREDNQDQPQHF.

This rearrangement joins TRBV7-8 to TRBJ2-7, with 8 bases lining up with TRBD1. From germline, CDR1 is SGHVS and CDR2 FQNEAQ. The CDR3 covers 14 residues. Trimming took 5 bases from V and 4 from J; bases not matched to a gene: 7. DNA of the CDR3: TGTGCCAGCAGCAGCCCCGGACAGGGATACGAGCAGTACTTC. Its translation is CASSSPGQGYEQYF. Filled out from reference TRBV7-8 and TRBJ2-7, the complete variable domain reads GAGVSQSPRYKVAKRGQDVALRCDPISGHVSLFWYQQALGQGPEFLTYFQNEAQLDKSGLPSDRFFAERPEGSVSTLKIQRTQQEDSAVYLCASSSPGQGYEQYFGPGTRLTVT.

This clone was observed a single time. The chain couples TRBV13 to TRBJ2-7; TRBD2 agrees at 8 bases. Trimming at V came to 4 bases and at J to 0 bases, leaving 11 bases not matched to a gene. From germline, CDR1 is PRHDT and CDR2 FYEKMQ (reference sequence). The CDR3 sequence is 17 residues long. The CDR3 reads CASSSRGGGPYSYEQYF. CDR3 sequence (DNA): TGTGCCAGCAGCTCCCGGGGGGGCGGGCCTTACTCCTACGAGCAGTACTTC.

This chain joins TRBV5-6 and TRBJ1-6, with D possibly TRBD1 on 6 matching bases. Trimming left V 3 bases short and J 8 bases short, with 9 bases between. CDR1 SGHDT and CDR2 YYEEEE come from the germline V gene. The CDR3 covers 13 residues. The CDR3, as DNA: TGTGCCAGCAGCTCCTGGACAGATTCACCCCTCCACTTT. This sequence encodes CASSSWTDSPLHF. Together with reference TRBV5-6 and TRBJ1-6, the CDR3 gives the full variable domain: DAGVTQSPTHLIKTRGQQVTLRCSPKSGHDTVSWYQQALGQGPQFIFQYYEEEERQRGNFPDRFSGHQFPNYSSELNVNALLLGDSALYLCASSSWTDSPLHFGNGTRLTVT.

CDR3 DNA: TGCGCCAGCAGCCACCGTCGGGACAGGGATGGCTACACCTTC. It specifies CASSHRRDRDGYTF. This rearrangement joins TRBV4-3 to TRBJ1-2; 9 bases are shared with TRBD1. The CDR3 loop spans 14 amino acids. Germline V gives CDR1 LGHNA, CDR2 YSLEER. The trim removed 3 bases at V and 6 bases at J, leaving 5 bases unmatched.

J is TRBJ1-2 and V is TRBV29-1; D is uncertain. Per the germline V gene, CDR1 is SQVTM and CDR2 is ANQGSEA. Trimming pared 5 bases from V and 0 bases from J, leaving 10 bases between. The length of the CDR3 is 13 residues. The CDR3, as DNA: TGCAGCGTTTCCGAGACAACTAACTATGGCTACACCTTC. Amino acids: CSVSETTNYGYTF.

This chain uses TRBV5-8 with TRBJ1-1; a weak D match, TRBD1 (6 bases). This CDR3 has 15 residues. Germline CDR1 SGHTS, CDR2 YDEGEE. V gave up 4 bases and J gave up 0 bases, with 13 bases separating them. The CDR3 bases are TGTGCCAGCAGCCTGGGACAAGGCTTGAACACTGAAGCTTTCTTT. Translating it yields CASSLGQGLNTEAFF.

The chain employs TRBV7-9 and TRBJ2-1; TRBD1 might be the D (6 bases). Germline CDR1 is SEHNR and CDR2 is FQNEAQ (reference sequence). V was cut by 6 bases and J by 5 bases, with 14 bases left in between. The CDR3 extends over 14 amino acids. CDR3 coding DNA: TGTGCCAGCAGGCCCCTGGGGGCCAACAATGAGCAGTTCTTC. Encoded protein: CASRPLGANNEQFF.

The chain employs TRBV7-9 and TRBJ2-7, with 10 bases that match TRBD2. This CDR3 is 14 amino acids long. Trimming at V came to 3 bases and at J to 4 bases, leaving 3 bases not matched to a gene. The germline V gene has CDR1 SEHNR and CDR2 FQNEAQ (reference sequence). CDR3 in DNA: TGTGCCAGCAGCTTTGGACTAGCGGAATACGAGCAGTACTTC. This codes for CASSFGLAEYEQYF.

The rearrangement joins TRBV29-1 to TRBJ2-7; tentative D call: TRBD1 (5 bases). The CDR3 runs to 13 residues. Per germline, CDR1 SQVTM and CDR2 ANQGSEA. V was clipped by 3 bases and J by 6 bases, with 15 bases between them. CDR3 sequence (DNA): TGCAGCGTTGAGCGGCAGGGTCTCGGCGAGCAGTACTTC. Translated: CSVERQGLGEQYF.

The rearrangement links TRBV25-1 to TRBJ1-3; D call uncertain. V was cut by 3 bases and J by 7 bases, with 10 bases left in between. Germline V gives CDR1 MGHDK, CDR2 SYGVNS. There are 13 residues in the CDR3. Written as DNA, the CDR3 is TGTGCCAGCAGTGAGACAAGTTGGAACACCATATATTTT. It translates to CASSETSWNTIYF. The variable domain in full, with the rest retrieved from reference TRBV25-1 and TRBJ1-3, is EADIYQTPRYLVIGTGKKITLECSQTMGHDKMYWYQQDPGMELHLIHYSYGVNSTEKGDLSSESTVSRIRTEHFPLTLESARPSHTSQYLCASSETSWNTIYFGEGSWLTVV.

The chain recombines TRBV11-2 with TRBJ2-1; the match to TRBD2 covers 7 bases. The CDR3 has 14 amino acids. CDR1 is SGHAT and CDR2 is FQNNGV in the germline V gene. V was clipped by 7 bases and J by 1 base; unmatched bases: 4. CDR3 in amino acids: CASTPSGSYNEQFF. The CDR3 nucleotides read TGTGCCAGCACCCCTAGCGGTTCCTACAATGAGCAGTTCTTC.

This clone was recorded once. The chain is built from TRBV7-2 and TRBJ2-7; D is possibly TRBD2 (5 bases). The V end was cut by 0 bases, the J end by 4 bases, with 7 bases between. This CDR3 contains 13 residues. CDR1 is SGHTA and CDR2 is FQGNSA in the germline V gene. CDR3 in amino acids: CASSLARDYEQYF. The DNA of the CDR3 is TGTGCCAGCAGCTTAGCGAGGGATTACGAGCAGTACTTC. Full variable domain (rest looked up from reference TRBV7-2 and TRBJ2-7): GAGVSQSPSNKVTEKGKDVELRCDPISGHTALYWYRQSLGQGLEFLIYFQGNSAPDKSGLPSDRFSAERTGGSVSTLTIQRTQQEDSAVYLCASSLARDYEQYFGPGTRLTVT.

This clone was recorded a few times. The V gene is TRBV7-9, the J gene TRBJ1-5; D not resolved. V dropped 6 bases and J dropped 4 bases, with 10 bases sitting between them. The CDR3 runs to 13 residues. In germline, CDR1 is SEHNR, CDR2 FQNEAQ (reference sequence). The CDR3 DNA reads TGTGCCAGCAGTCGGGGTTGGAATCAGCCCCAGCATTTT. Encoded protein: CASSRGWNQPQHF.

This clone appeared many times. The rearrangement uses TRBV6-1 and TRBJ2-7, with 8 bases that match TRBD1. CDR3 size: 13 residues. Germline CDR1 MNHNS, CDR2 SASEGT. J lost 6 bases, V lost 4 bases, and 5 bases had no gene match. CDR3: CASSADRGGEQYF. DNA for the CDR3: TGTGCCAGCAGTGCAGACAGGGGTGGCGAGCAGTACTTC.

This clone was seen a few times. The chain joins TRBV7-3 to TRBJ2-1; 7 bases map to TRBD2. The CDR3 totals 15 residues. The germline V gene encodes CDR1 SGHTA and CDR2 FQGTGA. V gave up 0 bases and J gave up 10 bases; unmatched junction bases: 9. CDR3 sequence reads: CASSLTAGRQYEQFF. In nucleotides, the CDR3 is TGTGCCAGCAGCTTAACAGCGGGACGACAATACGAGCAGTTCTTC.

The V and J genes are TRBV7-2 and TRBJ2-5; D unresolved. The CDR3 runs to 13 residues. The V and J ends lost 1 base and 2 bases respectively, with 5 bases between them. Germline V gene lookup returns CDR1 SGHTA and CDR2 FQGNSA. The DNA for the CDR3 is TGTGCCAGCAGCTTAGGGCAGCAAGAGACCCAGTACTTC. The encoded protein is CASSLGQQETQYF.

This sequence joins TRBV18 and TRBJ2-2; 7 bases are a match to TRBD2. The V and J ends lost 4 bases and 1 base, in that order; junction bases with no gene match: 9. Germline loops: CDR1 KGHSH, CDR2 LQKENI. This CDR3 is built from 17 residues. This CDR3 reads CASSLPGLPLNTGELFF. DNA for the CDR3: TGTGCCAGCTCACTTCCGGGACTACCTTTGAACACCGGGGAGCTGTTTTTT.

The chain uses TRBV15 and TRBJ1-4, with D hard to call. The CDR3 is made up of 14 amino acids. V was shortened by 0 bases and J by 8 bases, with 10 bases between the two germline ends. Germline CDR1 LNHNV, CDR2 YYDKDF (reference sequence). DNA for the CDR3: TGTGCCACCAGCAGAGATAGGGCGGGGGAAAAACTGTTTTTT. This encodes CATSRDRAGEKLFF.